Below, one T cell receptor beta chain is given with its context. Antigen specificity is unknown. The sample comes from a study of identical twins. TCRdb used MiXCR to reprocess the 5' RACE reads, holding one entry per CDR3 protein. Of more than 1.5 million distinct CDR3 sequences listed, around 33% were seen once; the top ten hold under 0.35%. Study-level results: Models underestimated out-of-frame TCR alpha sharing in monozygotic twins. Carriage of fewer insertions was seen in abundant cord blood beta clonotypes, whereas memory repertoires showed none.

V was pared by 3 bases and J by 0 bases, with 8 bases between. The CDR3 extends over 14 amino acids. Germline V gene data show CDR1 as DFQATT and CDR2 as SNEGSKA (reference sequence). The chain combines TRBV20-1 with TRBJ1-4; weak D call: TRBD1 (5 bases). Material: cord blood. The source of this sequence is a newborn girl in good health. CDR3 loop: CSARTVATNEKLFF. CDR3 nucleotides: TGCAGTGCTAGGACAGTTGCAACTAATGAAAAACTGTTTTTT.